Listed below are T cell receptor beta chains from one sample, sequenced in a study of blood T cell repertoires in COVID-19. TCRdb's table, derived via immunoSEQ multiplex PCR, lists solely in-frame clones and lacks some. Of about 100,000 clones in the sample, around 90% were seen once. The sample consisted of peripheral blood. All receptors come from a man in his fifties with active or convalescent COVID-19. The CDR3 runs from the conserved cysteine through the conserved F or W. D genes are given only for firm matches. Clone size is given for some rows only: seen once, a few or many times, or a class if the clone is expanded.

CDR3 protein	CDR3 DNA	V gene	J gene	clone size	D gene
CASSPLERGDTDTQYF	TGCGCCAGCAGCCCCCTCGAGCGGGGGGACACAGATACGCAGTATTTT	TRBV5-1	TRBJ2-3	.	TRBD2
CASRGRESNQPQHF	TGTGCCAGCAGGGGGCGCGAAAGCAATCAGCCCCAGCATTTT	TRBV2	TRBJ1-5	.	.
CASSKTSGGFVETQYF	TGTGCCAGCAGCAAGACTAGCGGGGGGTTTGTGGAGACCCAGTACTTC	TRBV5-5	TRBJ2-5	.	TRBD2
CAISDLGGVEGGELFF	TGTGCCATCAGTGACCTCGGGGGGGTCGAAGGCGGGGAGCTGTTTTTT	TRBV10-3	TRBJ2-2	.	TRBD2
CASSYSGGTNEKLFF	TGTGCCAGCAGTTACTCGGGGGGTACTAATGAAAAACTGTTTTTT	TRBV6-5	TRBJ1-4	.	.
CASSPGQTFDTEAFF	TGTGCCAGCTCACCGGGGCAGACATTTGACACTGAAGCTTTCTTT	TRBV18	TRBJ1-1	.	.
CASSPVGSPLHF	TGTGCCAGCAGCCCCGTCGGTTCACCCCTCCACTTT	TRBV6-2/TRBV6-3	TRBJ1-6	.	.
CASSQDPKSNTGELFF	TGCGCCAGCAGCCAAGATCCCAAATCGAACACCGGGGAGCTGTTTTTT	TRBV4-3	TRBJ2-2	.	.
CASSLLDSSHYGYTF	TGTGCCAGCAGCCTGTTGGACAGTTCCCACTATGGCTACACCTTC	TRBV7-9	TRBJ1-2	.	.
CASSRTEMYNEQFF	TGTGCCAGCAGCCGGACAGAGATGTACAATGAGCAGTTCTTC	TRBV7-9	TRBJ2-1	few	.
CASSPGAGGPYEQYF	TGTGCCAGCAGCCCTGGGGCGGGGGGGCCCTACGAGCAGTACTTC	TRBV5-6	TRBJ2-7	.	TRBD2
CASSLGGTGRQETQYF	TGCGCCAGCAGCCTAGGGGGGACAGGTCGCCAAGAGACCCAGTACTTC	TRBV5-1	TRBJ2-5	.	TRBD1
CASRWGGAGELFF	TGTGCCAGCCGTTGGGGGGGGGCCGGGGAGCTGTTTTTT	TRBV6-2/TRBV6-3	TRBJ2-2	.	TRBD2
CASSYGAANTGELFF	TGTGCCAGCAGTTACGGGGCCGCGAACACCGGGGAGCTGTTTTTT	TRBV6-5	TRBJ2-2	.	.
CASRTRVGTDTQYF	TGTGCCAGCCGCACTCGGGTCGGCACAGATACGCAGTATTTT	TRBV27	TRBJ2-3	.	.
CASSIVQGASNQPQHF	TGTGCCAGTAGTATCGTGCAGGGGGCTAGCAATCAGCCCCAGCATTTT	TRBV19	TRBJ1-5	.	TRBD1
CASRTGKNSNQPQHF	TGTGCCAGCAGGACAGGGAAAAATAGCAATCAGCCCCAGCATTTT	TRBV6-5	TRBJ1-5	.	TRBD1
CASSFGLFSTDTQYF	TGCGCCAGCAGCTTTGGGCTGTTTAGCACAGATACGCAGTATTTT	TRBV5-1	TRBJ2-3	once	.
CASSLSQNTEAFF	TGTGCCAGCAGCTTGTCACAGAACACTGAAGCTTTCTTT	TRBV5-4	TRBJ1-1	.	.
CASRLLQGYNEQFF	TGTGCCAGCCGTCTGCTACAGGGGTACAATGAGCAGTTCTTC	TRBV6-5	TRBJ2-1	.	TRBD1
CASSHIQGNLSPLHF	TGCGCCAGCAGCCATATACAGGGGAACCTTTCACCCCTCCACTTT	TRBV4-1	TRBJ1-6	once	TRBD1
CASRWGFRTGFFDQPQHF	TGTGCCAGCAGATGGGGGTTCAGGACAGGGTTTTTTGATCAGCCCCAGCATTTT	TRBV5-6	TRBJ1-5	.	TRBD1
CASSQDRGDGYTF	TGTGCCAGCAGCCAAGATCGGGGGGATGGCTACACCTTC	TRBV3-1/TRBV3-2	TRBJ1-2	.	.